What follows is one T cell receptor beta chain and its context. CDR1 is SGHAT, CDR2 FQNNGV, per germline. The junction had 21 bases not matched to a gene; V was cut back by 7 bases and J by 3 bases. CDR3 length: 18 residues. Assay: immunoSEQ multiplex PCR; the TCRdb copy retains only in-frame clones and omits some. The sample holds 210,000 or so clones, 80% seen once. The data stem from a study of blood T cell repertoires in COVID-19. Study in general: COVID-19 samples from acute and convalescent phases originated in the United States, Italy and Spain.

Sequenced sample: peripheral blood. The chain joins TRBV11-2 to TRBJ2-7, with 7 bases identical to TRBD2. This TCR was recovered from a human donor in a cohort sampled during active COVID-19. CDR3 residues: CASTPLSGGRALFYEQYF. The CDR3 coding sequence is TGTGCCAGCACCCCGCTAAGTGGGGGGAGGGCTCTCTTCTACGAGCAGTACTTC.